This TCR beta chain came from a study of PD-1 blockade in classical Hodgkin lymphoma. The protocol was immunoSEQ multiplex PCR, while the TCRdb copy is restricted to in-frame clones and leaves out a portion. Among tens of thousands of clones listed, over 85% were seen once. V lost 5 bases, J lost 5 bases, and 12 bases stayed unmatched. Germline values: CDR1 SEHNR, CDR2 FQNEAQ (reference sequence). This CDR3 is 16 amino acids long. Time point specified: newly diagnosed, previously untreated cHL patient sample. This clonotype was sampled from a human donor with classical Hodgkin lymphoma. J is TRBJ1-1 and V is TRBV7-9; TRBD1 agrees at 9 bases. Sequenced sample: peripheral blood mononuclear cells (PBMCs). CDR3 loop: CASSPGQGFLLTEAFF. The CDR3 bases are TGTGCCAGCAGCCCGGGACAGGGATTTCTTCTGACTGAAGCTTTCTTT.